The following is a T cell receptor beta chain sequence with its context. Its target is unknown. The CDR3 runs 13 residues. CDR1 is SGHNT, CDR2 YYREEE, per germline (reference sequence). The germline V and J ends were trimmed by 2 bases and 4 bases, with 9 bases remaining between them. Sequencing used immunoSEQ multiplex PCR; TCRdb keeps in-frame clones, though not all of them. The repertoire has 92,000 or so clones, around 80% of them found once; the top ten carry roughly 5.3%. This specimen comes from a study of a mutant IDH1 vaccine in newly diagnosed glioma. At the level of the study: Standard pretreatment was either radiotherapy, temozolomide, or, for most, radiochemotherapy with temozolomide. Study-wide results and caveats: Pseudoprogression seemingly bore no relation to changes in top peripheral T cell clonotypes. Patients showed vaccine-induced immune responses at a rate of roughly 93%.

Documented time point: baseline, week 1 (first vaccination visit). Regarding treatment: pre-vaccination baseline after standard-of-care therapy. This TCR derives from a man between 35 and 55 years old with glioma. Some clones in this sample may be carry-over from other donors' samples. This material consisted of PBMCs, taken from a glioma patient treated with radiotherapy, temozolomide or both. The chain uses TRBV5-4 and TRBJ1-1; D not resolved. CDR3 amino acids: CASSLGGSTEAFF. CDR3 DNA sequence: TGTGCCAGCAGCTTAGGAGGGAGCACTGAAGCTTTCTTT.